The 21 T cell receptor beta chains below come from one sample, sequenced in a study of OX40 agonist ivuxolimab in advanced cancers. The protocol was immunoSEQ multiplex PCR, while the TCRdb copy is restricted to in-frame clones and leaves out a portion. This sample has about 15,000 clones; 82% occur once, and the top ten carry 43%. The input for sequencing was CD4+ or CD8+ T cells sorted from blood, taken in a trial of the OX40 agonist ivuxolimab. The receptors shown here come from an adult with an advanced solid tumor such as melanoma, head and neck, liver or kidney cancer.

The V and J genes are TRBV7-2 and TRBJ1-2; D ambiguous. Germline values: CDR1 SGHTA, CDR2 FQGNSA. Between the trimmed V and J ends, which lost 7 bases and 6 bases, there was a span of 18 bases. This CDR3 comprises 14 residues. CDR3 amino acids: CASMAHRPADGYTF. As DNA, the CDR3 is TGTGCCAGCATGGCCCACAGACCGGCGGATGGCTACACCTTC.

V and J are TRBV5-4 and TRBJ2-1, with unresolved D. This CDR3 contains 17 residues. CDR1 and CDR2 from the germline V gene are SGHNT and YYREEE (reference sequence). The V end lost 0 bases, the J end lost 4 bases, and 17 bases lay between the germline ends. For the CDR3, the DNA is TGTGCCAGCAGCTTGGAATTCGCAGGAGTCGGATACAATGAGCAGTTCTTC. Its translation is CASSLEFAGVGYNEQFF.

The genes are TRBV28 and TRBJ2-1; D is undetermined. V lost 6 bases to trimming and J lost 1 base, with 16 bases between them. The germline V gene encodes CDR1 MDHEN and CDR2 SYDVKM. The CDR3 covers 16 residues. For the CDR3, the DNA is TGTGCCAGCAGAAATAGAGCTAGTATTTCCTACAATGAGCAGTTCTTC. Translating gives CASRNRASISYNEQFF.

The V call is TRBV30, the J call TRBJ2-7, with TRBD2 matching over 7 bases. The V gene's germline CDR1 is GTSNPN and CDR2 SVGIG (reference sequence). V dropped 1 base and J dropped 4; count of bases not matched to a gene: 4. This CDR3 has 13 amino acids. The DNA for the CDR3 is TGTGCCTGGAGTGAAGGCGGGGGTTACGAGCAGTACTTC. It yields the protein CAWSEGGGYEQYF. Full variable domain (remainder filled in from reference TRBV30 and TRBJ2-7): SQTIHQWPATLVQPVGSPLSLECTVEGTSNPNLYWYRQAAGRGLQLLFYSVGIGQISSEVPQNLSASRPQDRQFILSSKKLLLSDSGFYLCAWSEGGGYEQYFGPGTRLTVT.

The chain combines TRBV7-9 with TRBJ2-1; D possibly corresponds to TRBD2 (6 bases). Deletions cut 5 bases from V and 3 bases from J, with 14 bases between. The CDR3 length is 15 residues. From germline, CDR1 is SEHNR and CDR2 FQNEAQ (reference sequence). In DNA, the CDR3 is TGTGCCAGCAGCCCCTCCGGGAGTGGCTACAATGAGCAGTTCTTC. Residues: CASSPSGSGYNEQFF.

The CDR3 DNA reads as TGTGCCAGCAGTTCGGGACAGGGGGGGGGCAATCAGCCCCAGCATTTT. This codes for CASSSGQGGGNQPQHF. The chain is built from TRBV27 and TRBJ1-5, with TRBD1 identical over 11 bases. Trimming at V came to 4 bases and at J to 2 bases, leaving 4 bases not matched to a gene. Germline lookup yields CDR1 MNHEY and CDR2 SMNVEV (reference sequence). CDR3 size: 16 residues.

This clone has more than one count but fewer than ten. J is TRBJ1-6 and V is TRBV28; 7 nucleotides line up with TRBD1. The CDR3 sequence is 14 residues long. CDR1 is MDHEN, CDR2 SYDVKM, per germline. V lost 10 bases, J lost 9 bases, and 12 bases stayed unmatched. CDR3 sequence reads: CAITGAGGGSPLHF. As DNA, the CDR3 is TGTGCCATTACAGGAGCAGGGGGTGGTTCACCCCTCCACTTT.

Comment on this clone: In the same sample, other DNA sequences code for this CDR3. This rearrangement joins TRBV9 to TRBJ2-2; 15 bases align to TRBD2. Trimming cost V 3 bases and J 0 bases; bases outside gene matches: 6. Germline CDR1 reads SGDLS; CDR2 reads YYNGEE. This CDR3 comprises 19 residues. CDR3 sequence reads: CASSAPGLAGGTNTGELFF. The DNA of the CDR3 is TGTGCCAGCAGCGCCCCGGGACTAGCGGGGGGAACGAACACCGGGGAGCTGTTTTTT.

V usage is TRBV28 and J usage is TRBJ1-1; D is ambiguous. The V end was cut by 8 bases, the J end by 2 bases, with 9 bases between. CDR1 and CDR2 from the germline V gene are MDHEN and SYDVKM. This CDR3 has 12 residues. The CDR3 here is CASCQPNTEAFF. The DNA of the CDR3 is TGTGCCAGCTGCCAACCCAACACTGAAGCTTTCTTT.

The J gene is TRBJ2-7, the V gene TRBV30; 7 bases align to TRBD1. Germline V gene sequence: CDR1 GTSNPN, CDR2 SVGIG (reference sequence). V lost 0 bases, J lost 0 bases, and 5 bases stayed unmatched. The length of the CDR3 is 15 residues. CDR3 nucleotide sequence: TGTGCCTGGAGTGTCATGGGACAGAGCTCCTACGAGCAGTACTTC. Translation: CAWSVMGQSSYEQYF.

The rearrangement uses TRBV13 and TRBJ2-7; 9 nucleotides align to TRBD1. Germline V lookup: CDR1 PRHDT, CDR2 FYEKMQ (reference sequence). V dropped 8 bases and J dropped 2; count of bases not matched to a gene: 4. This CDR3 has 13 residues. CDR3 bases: TGTGCCAGCCAGGGGGACAGGGCCTACGAGCAGTACTTC. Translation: CASQGDRAYEQYF.

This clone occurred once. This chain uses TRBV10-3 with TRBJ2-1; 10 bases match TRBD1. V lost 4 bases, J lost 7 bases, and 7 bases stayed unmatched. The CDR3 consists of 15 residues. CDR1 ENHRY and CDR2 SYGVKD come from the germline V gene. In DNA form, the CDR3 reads TGTGCCATCAGTGTTGGGACAGGGGATGATAATGAGCAGTTCTTC. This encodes CAISVGTGDDNEQFF.

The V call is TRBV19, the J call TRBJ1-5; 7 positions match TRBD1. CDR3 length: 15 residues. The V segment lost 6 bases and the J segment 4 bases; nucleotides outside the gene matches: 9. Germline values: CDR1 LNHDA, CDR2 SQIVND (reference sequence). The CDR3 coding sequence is TGTGCCAGTAGATACCAGGGGGGAGGGAATCAGCCCCAGCATTTT. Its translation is CASRYQGGGNQPQHF.

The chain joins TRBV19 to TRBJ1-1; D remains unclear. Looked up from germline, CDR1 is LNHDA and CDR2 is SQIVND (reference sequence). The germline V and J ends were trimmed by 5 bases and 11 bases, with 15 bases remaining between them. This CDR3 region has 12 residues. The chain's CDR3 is CASSWVGTEAFF. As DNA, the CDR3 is TGTGCCAGTAGTTGGGTTGGAACAGAGGCTTTCTTT.

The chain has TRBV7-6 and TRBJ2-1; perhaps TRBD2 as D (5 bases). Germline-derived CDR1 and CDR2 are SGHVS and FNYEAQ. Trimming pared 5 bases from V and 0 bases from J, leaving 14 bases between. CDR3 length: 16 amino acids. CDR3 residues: CASSPRTGSSYNEQFF. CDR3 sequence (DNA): TGTGCCAGCAGCCCAAGGACTGGAAGCTCCTACAATGAGCAGTTCTTC.

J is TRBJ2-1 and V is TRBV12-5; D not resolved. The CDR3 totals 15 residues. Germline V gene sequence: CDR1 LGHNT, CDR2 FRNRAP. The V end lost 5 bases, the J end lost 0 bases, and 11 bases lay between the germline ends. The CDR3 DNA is TGTGCTAGTGGTCCAGGCCTGAGCTCCTACAATGAGCAGTTCTTC. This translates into CASGPGLSSYNEQFF.

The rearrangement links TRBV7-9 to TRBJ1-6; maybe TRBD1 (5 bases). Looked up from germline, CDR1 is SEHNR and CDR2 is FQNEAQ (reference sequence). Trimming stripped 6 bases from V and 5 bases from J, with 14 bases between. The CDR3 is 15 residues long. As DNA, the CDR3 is TGTGCCAGCAGTTCCACCAGGGAGGATAATTCACCCCTCCACTTT. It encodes CASSSTREDNSPLHF.

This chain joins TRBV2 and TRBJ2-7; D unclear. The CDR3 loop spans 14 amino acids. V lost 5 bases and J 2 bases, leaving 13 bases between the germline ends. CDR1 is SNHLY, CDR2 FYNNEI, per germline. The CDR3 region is CASSLRTVTYEQYF. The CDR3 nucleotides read TGTGCCAGCAGTCTGAGGACGGTTACCTACGAGCAGTACTTC.

This chain's CDR3 is CASSQDHEGGPTGELFF. Written as DNA, the CDR3 is TGCGCCAGCAGCCAAGATCACGAGGGGGGGCCCACCGGGGAGCTGTTTTTT. The V and J genes are TRBV4-3 and TRBJ2-2; D might be TRBD2 (7 bases). Trimming took off 0 bases at V and 4 bases at J, with 15 bases between the two ends. This CDR3 contains 17 residues. Per the germline V gene, CDR1 is LGHNA and CDR2 is YSLEER.

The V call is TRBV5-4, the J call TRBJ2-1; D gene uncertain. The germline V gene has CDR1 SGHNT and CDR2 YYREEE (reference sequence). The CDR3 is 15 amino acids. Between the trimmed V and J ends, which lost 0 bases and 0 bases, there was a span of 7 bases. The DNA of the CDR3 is TGTGCCAGCAGCTTGGCTAGTCTCTCCTACAATGAGCAGTTCTTC. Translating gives CASSLASLSYNEQFF.

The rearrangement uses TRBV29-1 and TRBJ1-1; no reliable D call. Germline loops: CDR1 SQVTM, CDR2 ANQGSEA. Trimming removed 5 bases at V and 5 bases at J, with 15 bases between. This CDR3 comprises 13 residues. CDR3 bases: TGCAGCGTTCAGCCATCCTCGGGGACTGAAGCTTTCTTT. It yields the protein CSVQPSSGTEAFF. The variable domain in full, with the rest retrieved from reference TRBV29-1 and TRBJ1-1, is SAVISQKPSRDICQRGTSLTIQCQVDSQVTMMFWYRQQPGQSLTLIATANQGSEATYESGFVIDKFPISRPNLTFSTLTVSNMSPEDSSIYLCSVQPSSGTEAFFGQGTRLTVV.